This T cell receptor (beta chain) originates from a study of T cell repertoires in aging, cancer and after chemotherapy. Study-wide background: Six age groups, ranging from 30 or younger to 70 or older, included the donors.

TCR beta rearrangements were amplified from peripheral blood genomic DNA. Rearranged V-D-J TRB sequences were amplified with a mixed TRB-A/B primer pool. TCRdb reprocessed the multiplex PCR reads with MiXCR, giving one entry per CDR3 protein. The data show about 9,800 distinct CDR3 sequences, roughly 35% seen once. With V trimmed by 7 bases and J by 4 bases, 8 bases remained unmatched. Germline V gene data show CDR1 as GTSNPN and CDR2 as SVGIG (reference sequence). The CDR3 is 13 residues long. The clonotype comes from a human donor in good health. Sequenced input: blood. The chain recombines TRBV30 with TRBJ2-3, with 7 bases identical to TRBD1. Written as DNA, the CDR3 is TGTGCCTTGAGGGGGCAAAAGGCAGATACGCAGTATTTT. Translated, it gives CALRGQKADTQYF.